What follows are 30 T cell receptor beta chains derived from one specimen sequenced in a study of T cell clonality in common variable immunodeficiency (dated by TCRdb to the mid-2010s). Here is what the overall study found, with its caveats: CVID TCRbeta sequences were reported to have fewer deletions and N-nucleotide insertions and to lack highly modified clones with 13 or more V deletions.

Libraries came from the immunoSEQ multiplex PCR assay. Not all clones reach the TCRdb copy of this immuneACCESS table, which keeps in-frame sequences only. Checked studies attribute under half of the gap to unresolved V genes and leave the rest unexplained. The table notes some 42,000 clones here, none of them singletons. The ten largest clonotypes hold around 5.8% of the sample. The antigens these receptors bind are not known. Sequenced input: peripheral blood mononuclear cells. These receptors originate from a human donor with common variable immunodeficiency.

This clone was detected a few times. The DNA ends 3 residues before the CDR3 does, and the rest of the CDR3 is filled in from the germline J gene. This chain connects TRBV19 to TRBJ1-5; weak D call: TRBD1 (6 bases). The germline V gene has CDR1 LNHDA and CDR2 SQIVND (reference sequence). V dropped 6 bases and J dropped 6 bases, with 12 bases sitting between them. The CDR3 sequence is 13 residues long. CDR3 DNA (partial): TGTGCCAGTAGGATGGGGGCGGGTCAGCCC. Translating gives CASRMGAGQP. The whole CDR3 protein reads CASRMGAGQPQHF.

CDR3 protein: CAGRSSYTF. The CDR3 bases that were read are TGTGCCGGCAGAAGTTCC. V and J are TRBV30 and TRBJ1-2; D gene ambiguous. Read sequence stops 3 residues before the CDR3 end, and the germline J gene provides the missing end. This CDR3 is 9 amino acids long. In germline, CDR1 is GTSNPN, CDR2 SVGIG (reference sequence).

As for this clone: The CDR3 is cut off 3 residues early in the read; its end comes from the germline J gene. V is TRBV7-9 and J is TRBJ1-2, with D possibly matching TRBD1 (5 bases). V lost 4 bases to trimming and J lost 7 bases, with 19 bases between them. The CDR3 length is 15 residues. CDR1 is SEHNR, CDR2 FQNEAQ, per germline (reference sequence). The CDR3 DNA, read in part, is TGTGCCAGCAGCTCCCCACCAACGGGGGTGGGTGGC. Its translation: CASSSPPTGVGG. The entire CDR3 is CASSSPPTGVGGYTF.

There are many counts of this clone. The read stops 3 residues short of the end of the CDR3; the missing end is completed from the germline J gene. This chain links TRBV7-9 with TRBJ2-7; 7 nucleotides line up with TRBD1. Germline-derived CDR1 and CDR2 are SEHNR and FQNEAQ (reference sequence). The CDR3 is made up of 12 amino acids. V was pared by 5 bases and J by 3 bases, with 1 base of the junction left unmatched. The sequenced CDR3 bases are TGTGCCAGCAGCACAGGGGACTACGAG. Amino acids: CASSTGDYE. The complete CDR3 sequence is CASSTGDYEQYF.

In its sample, this clone was seen many times. Partial CDR3 DNA: TGTGCCAGTAGTAACAACAGGGACACTGAA. It encodes CASSNNRDTE. The full CDR3 is CASSNNRDTEAFF. J is TRBJ1-1 and V is TRBV19, with a weak D call TRBD1 (6 bases). The read is 3 residues too short to cover the CDR3 end, so that end is filled in from the germline J gene. V was pared by 4 bases and J by 3 bases, with 9 bases between. This CDR3 spans 13 amino acids. Germline V gene sequence: CDR1 LNHDA, CDR2 SQIVND (reference sequence).

Comments on this clone: Sequencing ends 3 residues short of the CDR3 end; the germline J gene provides the rest. The rearrangement links TRBV5-1 to TRBJ1-2; D is uncertain. V was shortened by 1 base and J by 3 bases, with 10 bases between the two germline ends. This CDR3 is built from 14 residues. Germline V gene sequence: CDR1 SGHRS, CDR2 YFSETQ. CDR3 loop: CASSLSSRYYGYTF. CDR3 DNA, as far as it was read: TGCGCCAGCAGCTTGTCTTCCAGGTACTATGGC.

This clone appeared many times. The observed sequence ends 3 residues before the CDR3 terminus, with the missing tail filled in from the germline J gene. The chain joins TRBV19 to TRBJ2-1; 8 bases map to TRBD1. The CDR3 covers 14 residues. Trimming took 10 bases from V and 0 from J; bases not matched to a gene: 5. Germline assignment: CDR1 LNHDA and CDR2 SQIVND (reference sequence). CDR3 region: CATRTGSSYNEQFF. The part of the CDR3 DNA that was read is TGTGCCACTAGGACAGGGAGCTCCTACAATGAG.

The table lists this clone with a few counts. The read terminates 3 residues ahead of where the CDR3 ends, so the germline J gene completes it. The chain couples TRBV6-1 to TRBJ2-2; D uncertain. Trimming removed 4 bases from V and 4 bases from J, with 10 bases in between. The CDR3 covers 14 residues. Looked up from germline, CDR1 is MNHNS and CDR2 is SASEGT. Partial CDR3 DNA: TGTGCCAGCAGTGTAAAGGGTCGCACCGGGGAG. Protein sequence: CASSVKGRTGE. The entire CDR3 reads CASSVKGRTGELFF.

This clone was seen many times. The DNA ends 3 residues before the CDR3 does, and the rest of the CDR3 is filled in from the germline J gene. The chain links TRBV13 to TRBJ2-1; 9 bases match TRBD1. The V segment lost 3 bases and the J segment 2 bases; nucleotides outside the gene matches: 2. The germline V gene has CDR1 PRHDT and CDR2 FYEKMQ (reference sequence). This CDR3 comprises 15 residues. The sequenced part of the CDR3 DNA is TGTGCCAGCAGCTTTAGACAGGGGGCCTACAATGAG. It specifies CASSFRQGAYNE. The CDR3 reads in full as CASSFRQGAYNEQFF.

This clone came up many times. From the germline J gene comes the end of the CDR3, since the read stops 3 residues before it. The chain carries TRBV14 and TRBJ2-1, with a weak D call TRBD2 (7 bases). The germline gives CDR1 SGHDN, CDR2 FVKESK. With 2 bases removed from V and 4 bases from J, the gap between germline ends came to 12 bases. CDR3 length: 15 residues. The CDR3 loop reads CASSQFGGLYNEQFF. CDR3 bases read: TGTGCCAGCAGCCAATTCGGGGGGCTATACAATGAG.

This clone has more than one count but fewer than ten. The DNA ends 3 residues before the CDR3 does, and the rest of the CDR3 is filled in from the germline J gene. The chain carries TRBV2 and TRBJ2-7; a weak D match, TRBD1 (5 bases). The CDR3 loop spans 12 amino acids. Trimming pared 11 bases from V and 0 bases from J, leaving 11 bases between. Looked up from germline, CDR1 is SNHLY and CDR2 is FYNNEI. The CDR3 is CACQGDSYEQYF. CDR3 DNA (partial): TGTGCCTGTCAAGGGGACTCCTACGAG.

This clone has ten or more counts. The read terminates 3 residues ahead of where the CDR3 ends, so the germline J gene completes it. This chain links TRBV19 with TRBJ2-7; 7 bases align to TRBD1. Trimming took 4 bases from V and 3 from J; bases not matched to a gene: 12. CDR3 length equals 16 residues. Germline CDR1 LNHDA, CDR2 SQIVND (reference sequence). CDR3 amino acids: CASSKPIWTGDYEQYF. The sequenced CDR3 bases are TGTGCCAGTAGTAAGCCTATCTGGACAGGAGACTACGAG. The whole variable domain, remainder taken from reference TRBV19 and TRBJ2-7, is DGGITQSPKYLFRKEGQNVTLSCEQNLNHDAMYWYRQDPGQGLRLIYYSQIVNDFQKGDIAEGYSVSREKKESFPLTVTSAQKNPTAFYLCASSKPIWTGDYEQYFGPGTRLTVT.

On this clone: Sequencing ends 3 residues short of the CDR3 end; the germline J gene provides the rest. The rearrangement links TRBV6-2 or TRBV6-3 to TRBJ2-7; 7 bases line up with TRBD1. The CDR3 runs to 13 residues. V was pared by 4 bases and J by 6 bases, with 6 bases of the junction left unmatched. CDR1 is MNHEY and CDR2 is SVGEGT in the germline V gene. The CDR3 here is CASSFRGISEQYF. CDR3 bases read: TGTGCCAGCAGTTTCAGGGGGATTAGCGAG.

On this clone: The CDR3 end is not reached by the read, which stops 3 residues before it; the germline J gene fills it in. The sample holds other DNA sequences that translate to the same CDR3. The chain carries TRBV7-3 and TRBJ2-2, with 7 bases aligning to TRBD2. V was pared by 4 bases and J by 5 bases, with 7 bases of the junction left unmatched. Germline V gene sequence: CDR1 SGHTA, CDR2 FQGTGA. The length of the CDR3 is 15 residues. CDR3 residues: CASSWGGSGTGELFF. Partial CDR3 DNA: TGTGCCAGCAGCTGGGGGGGATCGGGGACCGGGGAG. Based on the CDR3 plus reference TRBV7-3 and TRBJ2-2, the full variable domain is GAGVSQTPSNKVTEKGKYVELRCDPISGHTALYWYRQSLGQGPEFLIYFQGTGAADDSGLPNDRFFAVRPEGSVSTLKIQRTERGDSAVYLCASSWGGSGTGELFFGEGSRLTVL.

Many counts were recorded for this clone. The read ends 3 residues before the CDR3 terminus; that terminus is restored from the germline J gene. The genes are TRBV19 and TRBJ1-1, with 8 bases that match TRBD1. From germline, CDR1 is LNHDA and CDR2 SQIVND (reference sequence). This CDR3 is built from 15 residues. V gave up 6 bases and J gave up 6 bases; unmatched junction bases: 12. The CDR3 sequence: CASSRTGSYNSEAFF. CDR3 DNA (partial): TGTGCCAGTAGCAGGACAGGGAGTTACAATTCTGAA.

The sample holds many counts of this clone. The CDR3 goes on 3 residues after the read ends, and that part is filled in from the germline J gene. The chain has TRBV20-1 and TRBJ1-1; weak D call: TRBD1 (6 bases). This CDR3 has 13 amino acids. Germline V gene sequence: CDR1 DFQATT, CDR2 SNEGSKA (reference sequence). V was cut by 4 bases and J by 6 bases, with 15 bases left in between. The CDR3 sequence: CSATMTRGAEAFF. The DNA read from the CDR3 is TGCAGTGCTACAATGACCAGGGGAGCTGAA.

This clone has ten or more counts. The read ends 3 residues early relative to the CDR3; the germline J gene fills the gap. The chain has TRBV7-9 and TRBJ2-6; D is unclear. CDR3 size: 14 residues. CDR1 and CDR2 from the germline V gene are SEHNR and FQNEAQ (reference sequence). V was trimmed by 5 bases and J by 2 bases, leaving 7 bases between them. The DNA read from the CDR3 is TGTGCCAGCAGCGCCATAGCTGGGGCCAACGTC. It encodes CASSAIAGANV. The full CDR3 reads CASSAIAGANVLTF.

This clone appeared many times. The read falls 3 residues short of the CDR3 end, and the missing part is taken from the germline J gene. The chain is built from TRBV19 and TRBJ2-5; 7 bases match TRBD2. Germline V lookup: CDR1 LNHDA, CDR2 SQIVND (reference sequence). V was clipped by 1 base and J by 4 bases; unmatched bases: 15. The CDR3 is 18 amino acids. The CDR3 reads CASSIGIGGRALGETQYF. The sequenced part of the CDR3 DNA is TGTGCCAGTAGTATAGGGATTGGGGGGAGGGCCCTCGGAGAGACC. The entire variable domain, with the rest obtained from reference TRBV19 and TRBJ2-5, is as follows: DGGITQSPKYLFRKEGQNVTLSCEQNLNHDAMYWYRQDPGQGLRLIYYSQIVNDFQKGDIAEGYSVSREKKESFPLTVTSAQKNPTAFYLCASSIGIGGRALGETQYFGPGTRLLVL.

This clone was detected a few times. The CDR3 extends 3 residues past the end of the read, so its final part is completed from the germline J gene. The chain recombines TRBV2 with TRBJ1-3, with D possibly being TRBD1 (5 bases). Looked up from germline, CDR1 is SNHLY and CDR2 is FYNNEI. The CDR3 is 14 residues long. Trimming cost V 8 bases and J 0 bases, with 11 bases left between them. The CDR3 bases that were read are TGTGCCAGCGGCGGACACCTCTCTGGAAACACC. This translates into CASGGHLSGNT. The entire CDR3 protein is CASGGHLSGNTIYF.

Turning to this clone: The CDR3 is cut off 3 residues early in the read; its end comes from the germline J gene. The chain couples TRBV7-8 to TRBJ2-3; the match to TRBD2 covers 14 bases. The length of the CDR3 is 17 residues. Germline V gene data show CDR1 as SGHVS and CDR2 as FQNEAQ. With V trimmed by 1 base and J by 3 bases, 3 bases remained unmatched. The CDR3 loop reads CASSLDGTSGSTDTQYF. CDR3 DNA (partial): TGTGCCAGCAGCTTAGACGGGACTAGCGGGAGTACAGATACG.

This clone showed up many times. CDR3 in amino acids: CAWRATPGQRDVNEQFF. The part of the CDR3 DNA that was read is TGTGCCTGGAGAGCTACTCCCGGCCAGCGGGACGTTAATGAG. V is TRBV30 and J is TRBJ2-1; 7 bases map to TRBD2. The CDR3 extends 3 residues past the end of the read, so its final part is completed from the germline J gene. This CDR3 has 17 amino acids. V was clipped by 3 bases and J by 7 bases; unmatched bases: 18. In germline, CDR1 is GTSNPN, CDR2 SVGIG (reference sequence).

The table lists this clone with many counts. The read comes to an end 3 residues before the CDR3 does, leaving the germline J gene to fill in the end. The rearrangement uses TRBV19 and TRBJ1-1; TRBD1 agrees at 7 bases. The germline gives CDR1 LNHDA, CDR2 SQIVND (reference sequence). Trimming at V came to 4 bases and at J to 3 bases, leaving 11 bases not matched to a gene. The CDR3 sequence is 16 residues long. The CDR3 loop reads CASSSILGQSYTEAFF. CDR3 DNA, as far as it was read: TGTGCCAGTAGTAGTATCTTGGGACAGTCCTACACTGAA.

There are a few counts of this clone. The read terminates 3 residues before the CDR3 end, so the remaining end is supplied by the germline J gene. V is TRBV6-1 and J is TRBJ1-5; D is possibly TRBD1 (5 bases). From germline, CDR1 is MNHNS and CDR2 SASEGT. The CDR3 consists of 16 residues. V lost 2 bases to trimming and J lost 2 bases, with 13 bases between them. CDR3 sequence: CASSEHPGNGNQPQHF. CDR3 DNA, as far as it was read: TGTGCCAGCAGTGAACATCCAGGGAATGGCAATCAGCCC.

This clone showed up many times. From the germline J gene comes the end of the CDR3, since the read stops 3 residues before it. The V and J genes are TRBV4-2 and TRBJ2-3, with TRBD2 matching over 13 bases. Germline V gene sequence: CDR1 LGHNA, CDR2 YNFKEQ. The CDR3 covers 15 residues. Germline trimming cut 6 bases from V and 4 bases from J; bases unmatched to any gene: 4. CDR3 sequence reads: CASRLGLAGADTQYF. The sequenced part of the CDR3 DNA is TGTGCCAGCAGGCTTGGACTAGCGGGAGCAGATACG.

This clone occurred a few times. The read ends 3 residues shy of where the CDR3 ends; the end is completed using the germline J gene. The rearrangement links TRBV7-2 to TRBJ2-3, with 7 bases matching TRBD1. The CDR3 totals 15 residues. V dropped 5 bases and J dropped 2; count of bases not matched to a gene: 7. Germline V gives CDR1 SGHTA, CDR2 FQGNSA. Incomplete CDR3 DNA: TGTGCCAGCAGCCCCAGACAGGGATTCACAGATACG. This translates into CASSPRQGFTDT. The CDR3, in full, reads CASSPRQGFTDTQYF.

This clone has more than one count but fewer than ten. With the read ending 3 residues before the CDR3 end, the germline J gene is used to fill in that end. This chain joins TRBV7-6 and TRBJ1-2; the D gene is possibly TRBD1 (6 bases). There are 14 residues in the CDR3. Germline CDR1 reads SGHVS; CDR2 reads FNYEAQ. The part of the CDR3 DNA that was read is TGTGCCAGCAACCCGGGGCCAGGGGAAGAGGGC. Translated: CASNPGPGEEG. The complete CDR3 sequence is CASNPGPGEEGYTF. Combining the CDR3 with reference TRBV7-6 and TRBJ1-2 gives the whole variable domain GAGVSQSPRYKVTKRGQDVALRCDPISGHVSLYWYRQALGQGPEFLTYFNYEAQQDKSGLPNDRFSAERPEGSISTLTIQRTEQRDSAMYRCASNPGPGEEGYTFGSGTRLTVV.

Points on this clone: The read gets to within 3 residues of the CDR3 end, and the germline J gene fills in the rest. The rearrangement joins TRBV20-1 to TRBJ2-1; 7 bases agree with TRBD1. Trimming took 3 bases from V and 1 from J; bases not matched to a gene: 3. This CDR3 has 14 residues. Germline V gene lookup returns CDR1 DFQATT and CDR2 SNEGSKA (reference sequence). The CDR3 loop reads CSARDRRSYNEQFF. The covered CDR3 bases are TGCAGTGCTAGGGACAGGCGGTCCTACAATGAG.

In its sample, this clone was seen a few times. The read ends 3 residues before the CDR3 terminus; that terminus is restored from the germline J gene. The V call is TRBV11-2, the J call TRBJ2-7, with a weak D call TRBD2 (5 bases). The germline gives CDR1 SGHAT, CDR2 FQNNGV. The CDR3 loop spans 15 amino acids. The germline V and J ends were trimmed by 4 bases and 3 bases, with 16 bases remaining between them. The CDR3 bases that were read are TGTGCCAGCAGCTCACACAAAGACCGGGGCTACGAG. It yields the protein CASSSHKDRGYE. The entire CDR3 protein reads CASSSHKDRGYEQYF.

Comments on this clone: The read is 3 residues too short to cover the CDR3 end, so that end is filled in from the germline J gene. The V call is TRBV20-1, the J call TRBJ1-2; 12 nucleotides agree with TRBD1. CDR3 length: 15 amino acids. Per germline, CDR1 DFQATT and CDR2 SNEGSKA (reference sequence). V dropped 5 bases and J dropped 5; count of bases not matched to a gene: 9. The sequenced CDR3 bases are TGCAGTGCTGCCCTCGGGACAGGGGGCGGGTATGGC. Translating it yields CSAALGTGGGYG. The full CDR3 sequence reads CSAALGTGGGYGYTF.

Only a few counts were recorded for this clone. The CDR3 extends 3 residues past the end of the read, so its final part is completed from the germline J gene. V is TRBV7-3 and J is TRBJ2-5, with a possible D match to TRBD2 (6 bases). There are 15 residues in the CDR3. Germline assignment: CDR1 SGHTA and CDR2 FQGTGA. V lost 2 bases, J lost 4 bases, and 14 bases lay in between. The CDR3 spells CASSLGGETLETQYF. CDR3 DNA (partial): TGTGCCAGCAGCTTAGGAGGGGAAACACTAGAGACC.